These 27 T cell receptor beta chains were sequenced from one sample in a study of cytomegalovirus exposure and HLA in healthy donors. 13 Jbeta primers and 60 Vbeta primers were used for the PCR. Profiled with immunoSEQ multiplex PCR; TCRdb holds only in-frame clones, not every one. The top ten clones hold 3% to 5% of a sample with about 85,000 clones, over 60% of them seen once. The specimen sequenced was PBMCs. All receptors come from a young man in good health and CMV-seronegative.

The chain recombines TRBV28 with TRBJ2-2; 9 nucleotides line up with TRBD2. CDR3 length: 16 amino acids. The J segment lost 5 bases and the V segment lost 2 bases, leaving 6 bases of the junction unmatched. Germline CDR1 and CDR2: MDHEN and SYDVKM. This chain's CDR3 is CASSLGREGWTGELFF. The CDR3 nucleotides are TGTGCCAGCAGTTTAGGGCGGGAGGGTTGGACCGGGGAGCTGTTTTTT.

CDR3 sequence reads: CASSPWDRGRADTQYF. CDR3 nucleotides: TGTGCCAGCAGCCCCTGGGACAGGGGGCGCGCAGATACGCAGTATTTT. The chain is built from TRBV7-9 and TRBJ2-3; 12 nucleotides align to TRBD1. The CDR3 is made up of 16 amino acids. Germline assignment: CDR1 SEHNR and CDR2 FQNEAQ (reference sequence). The ends lost 5 bases at V and 4 bases at J; junction bases unmatched: 7.

The chain recombines TRBV19 with TRBJ2-7; TRBD2 agrees at 15 bases. Per germline, CDR1 LNHDA and CDR2 SQIVND (reference sequence). Trimming cost V 9 bases and J 3 bases; bases outside gene matches: 3. There are 14 residues in the CDR3. CDR3 in amino acids: CAREGLAGGYEQYF. The CDR3 coding sequence is TGTGCCAGGGAGGGACTAGCGGGAGGCTACGAGCAGTACTTC.

The V and J genes are TRBV5-1 and TRBJ2-7; 9 bases are shared with TRBD1. J lost 6 bases, V lost 2 bases, and 9 bases had no gene match. CDR3 size: 15 residues. The germline V gene has CDR1 SGHRS and CDR2 YFSETQ. The CDR3 here is CASSFRDRAFTEQYF. The CDR3 DNA sequence: TGCGCCAGCAGCTTCCGGGACAGGGCTTTTACCGAGCAGTACTTC.

The chain recombines TRBV11-3 with TRBJ2-1; 8 bases agree with TRBD2. The CDR3 is 16 amino acids. Germline-derived CDR1 and CDR2 are SGHNT and YENEEA. Trimming removed 5 bases from V and 9 bases from J; junction bases left unmatched: 15. CDR3 amino acids: CASSPMSGTRRSEQFF. In DNA form, the CDR3 reads TGTGCCAGCAGCCCAATGTCCGGGACTAGGCGGAGTGAGCAGTTCTTC.

This sequence joins TRBV5-5 and TRBJ2-3, with D possibly matching TRBD2 (5 bases). The germline CDR1 and CDR2 sequences are SGHKS and YYEKEE (reference sequence). The CDR3 runs to 13 residues. The ends were cut back, 0 bases at V and 5 bases at J, with 7 bases in the middle. The CDR3 region is CASSLGRKDTQYF. The CDR3 DNA is TGTGCCAGCAGCTTGGGGAGGAAAGATACGCAGTATTTT.

This clone was observed a handful of times. The chain joins TRBV28 to TRBJ2-4, with D perhaps TRBD2 (6 bases). In germline, CDR1 is MDHEN, CDR2 SYDVKM. The V end lost 5 bases, the J end lost 6 bases, and 14 bases lay between the germline ends. CDR3 size: 14 residues. The CDR3 is CASSPAGGRNIQYF. The CDR3, as DNA: TGTGCCAGCAGTCCAGCCGGGGGAAGAAACATTCAGTACTTC.

This clone was seen only a few times. The chain employs TRBV2 and TRBJ1-6, with D possibly matching TRBD1 (6 bases). Deletions cut 7 bases from V and 8 bases from J, with 18 bases between. The CDR3 has 15 amino acids. Germline assignment: CDR1 SNHLY and CDR2 FYNNEI. CDR3 region: CASTRGGREDSPLHF. Here the CDR3 DNA reads TGTGCCAGCACCAGAGGGGGACGCGAGGATTCACCCCTCCACTTT.

The chain uses TRBV5-1 and TRBJ1-2; D may be TRBD1 (6 bases). The CDR3 runs to 13 residues. Germline lookup yields CDR1 SGHRS and CDR2 YFSETQ. V was shortened by 1 base and J by 6 bases, with 10 bases between the two germline ends. The CDR3 nucleotides read TGCGCCAGCAGCTTGACAGGGAATGATGGCTACACCTTC. This encodes CASSLTGNDGYTF. The full variable domain, its missing parts supplied by reference TRBV5-1 and TRBJ1-2, is KAGVTQTPRYLIKTRGQQVTLSCSPISGHRSVSWYQQTPGQGLQFLFEYFSETQRNKGNFPGRFSGRQFSNSRSEMNVSTLELGDSALYLCASSLTGNDGYTFGSGTRLTVV.

The V call is TRBV7-3, the J call TRBJ2-3; TRBD2 matches 8 bases. Looked up from germline, CDR1 is SGHTA and CDR2 is FQGTGA. The length of the CDR3 is 17 residues. Losses at the gene ends were 2 bases for V and 6 bases for J; bases not matched to a gene: 13. CDR3 loop: CASSLQALSGSMDTQYF. CDR3 coding DNA: TGTGCCAGCAGCTTACAGGCGTTAAGCGGGAGTATGGATACGCAGTATTTT.

This clone has more than one count but fewer than ten. CDR3 region: CATTPLEGAWETQYF. CDR3 coding DNA: TGTGCCACGACTCCCCTAGAGGGAGCTTGGGAGACCCAGTACTTC. The chain is built from TRBV10-3 and TRBJ2-5, with D possibly being TRBD2 (5 bases). V was pared by 10 bases and J by 5 bases, with 23 bases between. The length of the CDR3 is 15 residues. From germline, CDR1 is ENHRY and CDR2 SYGVKD.

This clone showed up just a few times. The rearrangement uses TRBV5-6 and TRBJ2-7; no reliable D call. This CDR3 spans 14 amino acids. V lost 0 bases, J lost 3 bases, and 10 bases lay in between. Germline V lookup: CDR1 SGHDT, CDR2 YYEEEE. CDR3 protein: CASSLVGFNYEQYF. CDR3 coding DNA: TGTGCCAGCAGCTTGGTCGGGTTCAACTACGAGCAGTACTTC.

This chain uses TRBV30 with TRBJ1-5; TRBD1 agrees at 7 bases. The CDR3 runs 13 residues. V shed 2 bases, J shed 8 bases, and the junction held 6 bases outside the gene matches. Germline CDR1 is GTSNPN and CDR2 is SVGIG (reference sequence). The DNA for the CDR3 is TGTGCCTGGAGTCAGAGAGGGACAGAGCCCCAGCATTTT. It codes for CAWSQRGTEPQHF.

The V and J genes are TRBV4-2 and TRBJ1-1; TRBD1 agrees at 9 bases. CDR3 length: 21 amino acids. Germline V gene data show CDR1 as LGHNA and CDR2 as YNFKEQ. Unmatched junction bases numbered 21, after V lost 4 bases and J lost 0 bases. CDR3 amino acids: CASSLTFSGTGFSTMNTEAFF. The CDR3 region has the DNA TGTGCCAGCAGCCTAACCTTCTCCGGGACAGGGTTTAGTACAATGAACACTGAAGCTTTCTTT.

V and J are TRBV5-8 and TRBJ2-1; 8 nucleotides agree with TRBD2. Germline CDR1 SGHTS, CDR2 YDEGEE. V dropped 1 base and J dropped 4; count of bases not matched to a gene: 4. The CDR3 is made up of 15 amino acids. The CDR3 protein is CASSLMAGGYNEQFF. CDR3 sequence (DNA): TGTGCCAGCAGCTTGATGGCGGGAGGTTACAATGAGCAGTTCTTC.

The CDR3 is CASLTSGISDTQYF. CDR3 DNA sequence: TGTGCCAGCCTCACTAGCGGGATTTCAGATACGCAGTATTTT. The J gene is TRBJ2-3, the V gene TRBV6-1, with 10 bases that match TRBD2. CDR3 size: 14 residues. From germline, CDR1 is MNHNS and CDR2 SASEGT. V dropped 8 bases and J dropped 4; count of bases not matched to a gene: 6.

The chain uses TRBV5-4 and TRBJ1-3; D is ambiguous. Germline V gene data show CDR1 as SGHNT and CDR2 as YYREEE (reference sequence). Between the trimmed V and J ends, which lost 4 bases and 4 bases, there was a span of 15 bases. CDR3 size: 15 residues. Written as DNA, the CDR3 is TGTGCCAGCAGCCGTTCTGAGGCGGGGGGAAACACCATATATTTT. This sequence encodes CASSRSEAGGNTIYF.

The V call is TRBV7-2, the J call TRBJ2-7; the match to TRBD2 covers 7 bases. Trimming at V came to 3 bases and at J to 6 bases, leaving 2 bases not matched to a gene. CDR3 length: 12 residues. Germline V gives CDR1 SGHTA, CDR2 FQGNSA. The CDR3 DNA is TGTGCCAGCAGCTTCCCGGGGGGCGAGCAGTACTTC. Translated: CASSFPGGEQYF.

The chain recombines TRBV5-1 with TRBJ1-2, with D maybe TRBD1 (5 bases). Between the trimmed V and J ends, which lost 5 bases and 4 bases, there was a span of 15 bases. The CDR3 loop spans 14 amino acids. CDR1 is SGHRS, CDR2 YFSETQ, per germline. As DNA, the CDR3 is TGCGCCAGCAGTTCTGGAGACAGTACCTATGGCTACACCTTC. This sequence encodes CASSSGDSTYGYTF.

This clone was seen more than once but under ten times. The chain links TRBV9 to TRBJ1-3, with 7 bases matching TRBD1. This CDR3 spans 14 amino acids. Germline V gene data show CDR1 as SGDLS and CDR2 as YYNGEE. The V and J ends lost 0 bases and 8 bases, in that order; junction bases with no gene match: 5. The CDR3 region is CASSVAYRGDTIYF. The CDR3 region has the DNA TGTGCCAGCAGCGTAGCCTACAGGGGTGACACCATATATTTT.

This sequence joins TRBV6-1 and TRBJ1-5; 7 nucleotides agree with TRBD1. Germline V gives CDR1 MNHNS, CDR2 SASEGT. This CDR3 has 14 amino acids. V shed 8 bases and J 7 bases; nucleotides not matched to a gene: 11. The CDR3 region is CASYTGTESQPQHF. In DNA, the CDR3 is TGTGCCAGCTATACCGGGACAGAAAGCCAGCCCCAGCATTTT.

This chain joins TRBV10-2 and TRBJ2-3, with no clear D. Trimming left V 10 bases short and J 6 bases short, with 11 bases between. Germline assignment: CDR1 WSHSY and CDR2 SAAADI. This CDR3 is 11 amino acids long. The chain's CDR3 is CATLRSDTQYF. CDR3 DNA sequence: TGCGCCACCCTTCGGAGTGATACGCAGTATTTT.

As to this clone: One junction end disagrees with the germline gene, perhaps due to a read error. V and J are TRBV6-4 and TRBJ1-2; maybe TRBD1 (6 bases). CDR1 and CDR2 (germline): MRHNA, SNTAGT. This CDR3 is built from 15 residues. The CDR3 loop reads CASSYSGRGGIGYTF. The CDR3 bases are TGTGCCAGCAGTTACTCCGGCCGAGGGGGTATTGGCTACACCTTC.

Relative to its sample, this clone is medium-sized. The chain combines TRBV4-2 with TRBJ2-7, with D perhaps matching TRBD2 (6 bases). V shed 0 bases and J shed 0 bases, with 9 bases lying between them. Germline V gives CDR1 LGHNA, CDR2 YNFKEQ. CDR3 length equals 15 residues. The CDR3 bases are TGTGCCAGCAGCCAAGATCGGGGGTCCTCCTACGAGCAGTACTTC. Its protein product is CASSQDRGSSYEQYF.

The chain joins TRBV13 to TRBJ2-7; 7 positions match TRBD1. J was trimmed by 2 bases and V by 5 bases; bases with no gene match: 9. This CDR3 region has 15 residues. Germline V gene data show CDR1 as PRHDT and CDR2 as FYEKMQ (reference sequence). DNA for the CDR3: TGTGCCAGCAGCCCCGCAGGGGGTGTTACCTACGAGCAGTACTTC. Amino acid sequence: CASSPAGGVTYEQYF.

The chain is built from TRBV9 and TRBJ2-1, with D possibly matching TRBD2 (6 bases). Germline V gene lookup returns CDR1 SGDLS and CDR2 YYNGEE. V shed 7 bases and J shed 5 bases, with 7 bases lying between them. The CDR3 length is 11 residues. The CDR3 DNA reads TGTGCCAGCGGGAGGAACAATGAGCAGTTCTTC. It is translated as CASGRNNEQFF. Full variable domain (rest looked up from reference TRBV9 and TRBJ2-1): DSGVTQTPKHLITATGQRVTLRCSPRSGDLSVYWYQQSLDQGLQFLIQYYNGEERAKGNILERFSAQQFPDLHSELNLSSLELGDSALYFCASGRNNEQFFGPGTRLTVL.

The chain recombines TRBV13 with TRBJ1-1, with 7 bases matching TRBD1. V shed 0 bases, J shed 5 bases, and the junction held 12 bases outside the gene matches. CDR3 length: 17 amino acids. Germline loops: CDR1 PRHDT, CDR2 FYEKMQ (reference sequence). The DNA of the CDR3 is TGTGCCAGCAGCTTAGGGCCCCAGGGGGAGGTAGGGACTGAAGCTTTCTTT. Its translation: CASSLGPQGEVGTEAFF.